This record concerns one T cell receptor (beta chain) sequence. The data are from a study of blood T cell repertoires in COVID-19. Study background: In each case, the material was cDNA or gDNA derived from T cells, B-cell-depleted T cells, or PBMCs.

Germline V gene sequence: CDR1 SQVTM, CDR2 ANQGSEA. The CDR3 extends over 15 amino acids. V trimming: 2 bases; J trimming: 0 bases; junction bases outside the gene matches: 3. In the study's own analysis: Researchers report that nucleated cell counts were estimated from reference gene primer amplification. Data came from immunoSEQ multiplex PCR; TCRdb stores just in-frame clones and leaves some out. The DNA gave D and trimming, while V, J and clone size come from that table. The repertoire includes around 160,000 clones, about 80% of them detected once, and less than 4% sits in the top ten. Donors in Cohort 3 who had recovered were those with two negative PCRs, healthcare professional clearance, or resolution of their symptoms.

The chain has TRBV29-1 and TRBJ1-3; 8 nucleotides agree with TRBD1. Input material: PBMCs or T cells enriched from blood (not recorded which). This TCR was recovered from an older woman who had recovered from COVID-19. Here the CDR3 reads CSVETRGPSGNTIYF. Written as DNA, the CDR3 is TGCAGCGTTGAAACCAGGGGGCCCTCTGGAAACACCATATATTTT. Based on the CDR3 plus reference TRBV29-1 and TRBJ1-3, the full variable domain is SAVISQKPSRDICQRGTSLTIQCQVDSQVTMMFWYRQQPGQSLTLIATANQGSEATYESGFVIDKFPISRPNLTFSTLTVSNMSPEDSSIYLCSVETRGPSGNTIYFGEGSWLTVV.